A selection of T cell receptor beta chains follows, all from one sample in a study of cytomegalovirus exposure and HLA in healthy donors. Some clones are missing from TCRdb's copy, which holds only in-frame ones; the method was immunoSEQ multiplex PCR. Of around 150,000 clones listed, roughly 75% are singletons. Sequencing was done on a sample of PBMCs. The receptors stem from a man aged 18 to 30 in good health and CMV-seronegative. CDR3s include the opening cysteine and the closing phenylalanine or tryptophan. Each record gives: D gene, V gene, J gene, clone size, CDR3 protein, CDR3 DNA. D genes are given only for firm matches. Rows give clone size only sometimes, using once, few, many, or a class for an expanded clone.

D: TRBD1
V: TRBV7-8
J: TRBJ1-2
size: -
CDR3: CASSPWDRQDGYTF
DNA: TGTGCCAGCAGCCCCTGGGACAGACAAGATGGCTACACCTTC

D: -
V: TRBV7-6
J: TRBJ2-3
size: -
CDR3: CASSLGDRTTDTQYF
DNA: TGTGCCAGCAGCTTAGGTGATAGAACTACAGATACGCAGTATTTT

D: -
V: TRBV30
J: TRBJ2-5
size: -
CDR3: CAWGLTGGGGETQYF
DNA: TGTGCCTGGGGTCTAACGGGAGGAGGGGGGGAGACCCAGTACTTC

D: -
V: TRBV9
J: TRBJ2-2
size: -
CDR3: CASSVLSTGELFF
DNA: TGTGCCAGCAGCGTACTCTCCACCGGGGAGCTGTTTTTT

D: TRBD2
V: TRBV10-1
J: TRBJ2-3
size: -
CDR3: CASSYLAGGTQYF
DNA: TGCGCCAGCAGCTACTTAGCGGGAGGTACGCAGTATTTT

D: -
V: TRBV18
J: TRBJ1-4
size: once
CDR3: CASSPGYPKGELFF
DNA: TGTGCCAGCTCACCTGGTTACCCAAAGGGAGAACTGTTTTTT

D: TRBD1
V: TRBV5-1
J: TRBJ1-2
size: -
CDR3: CASSSGGWPGANYGYTF
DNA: TGCGCCAGCAGCTCAGGGGGGTGGCCTGGGGCCAACTATGGCTACACCTTC

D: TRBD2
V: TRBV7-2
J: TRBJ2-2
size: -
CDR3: CASSARGGAPGGELFF
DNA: TGTGCCAGCAGCGCCCGGGGGGGCGCCCCTGGCGGGGAGCTGTTTTTT

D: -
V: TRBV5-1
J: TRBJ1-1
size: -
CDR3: CASSFPTGAKNTEAFF
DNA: TGCGCCAGCAGCTTTCCGACAGGAGCCAAGAACACTGAAGCTTTCTTT

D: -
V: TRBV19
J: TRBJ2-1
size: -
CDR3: CASSIGSRGEQFF
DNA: TGTGCCAGTAGTATAGGATCCCGGGGTGAGCAGTTCTTC

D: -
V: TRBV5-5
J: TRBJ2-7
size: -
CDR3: CASTRTERSYEQYF
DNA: TGTGCCAGCACCCGAACCGAGCGCTCCTACGAGCAGTACTTC

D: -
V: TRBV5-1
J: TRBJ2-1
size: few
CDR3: CASSLAVRNNPGDEQFF
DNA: TGCGCCAGCAGCTTGGCCGTCCGTAACAACCCGGGGGATGAGCAGTTCTTC

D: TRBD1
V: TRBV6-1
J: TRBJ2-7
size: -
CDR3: CASSEGTGGEADEQYF
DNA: TGTGCCAGCAGTGAAGGGACAGGGGGCGAGGCCGACGAGCAGTACTTC

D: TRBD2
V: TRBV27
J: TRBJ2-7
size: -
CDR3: CASSLRGLASGEQYF
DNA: TGTGCCAGCAGCCTAAGGGGACTAGCTTCGGGCGAGCAGTACTTC

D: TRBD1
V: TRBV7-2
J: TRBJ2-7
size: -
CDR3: CASSLTGGAYEQYF
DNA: TGTGCCAGCAGCTTGACAGGGGGTGCCTACGAGCAGTACTTC

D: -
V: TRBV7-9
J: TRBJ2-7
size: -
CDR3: CSSSSEYEQYF
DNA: TGTTCCAGCAGCTCCGAGTACGAGCAGTACTTC

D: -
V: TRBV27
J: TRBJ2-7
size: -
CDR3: CASSFLGQTHEQYF
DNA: TGTGCCAGCAGTTTCCTTGGACAGACCCACGAGCAGTACTTC

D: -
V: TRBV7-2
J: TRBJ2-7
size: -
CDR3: CASSLAPGQGLYEQYF
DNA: TGTGCCAGCAGCTTAGCCCCCGGGCAGGGCCTCTACGAGCAGTACTTC

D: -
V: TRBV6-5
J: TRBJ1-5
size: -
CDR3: CASSYRPGSQPQHF
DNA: TGTGCCAGCAGTTATCGTCCGGGGAGCCAGCCCCAGCATTTT

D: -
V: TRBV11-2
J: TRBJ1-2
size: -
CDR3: CASSLGPAGGGYTF
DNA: TGTGCCAGCAGCTTGGGGCCGGCAGGAGGGGGCTACACCTTC

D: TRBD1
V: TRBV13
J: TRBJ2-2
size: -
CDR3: CASSLNRGPGELFF
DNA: TGTGCCAGCAGCTTAAACAGGGGGCCCGGGGAGCTGTTTTTT

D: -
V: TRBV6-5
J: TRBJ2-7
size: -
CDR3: CASKWEGGPYEQYF
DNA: TGTGCCAGCAAGTGGGAGGGGGGACCCTACGAGCAGTACTTC

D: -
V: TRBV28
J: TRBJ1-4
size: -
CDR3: CASTLEWGGGEKLFF
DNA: TGTGCCAGCACCCTCGAGTGGGGGGGAGGTGAAAAACTGTTTTTT

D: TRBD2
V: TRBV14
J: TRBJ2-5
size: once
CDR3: CASSRRTSSQETQYF
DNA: TGTGCCAGCAGCCGCAGGACTAGCAGCCAAGAGACCCAGTACTTC

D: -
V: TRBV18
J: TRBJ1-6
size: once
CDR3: CASSLLDEGSPLHF
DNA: TGTGCCAGCTCACTACTAGATGAGGGTTCACCCCTCCACTTT

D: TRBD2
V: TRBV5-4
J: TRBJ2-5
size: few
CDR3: CASSPGLAGDETQYF
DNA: TGTGCCAGCAGCCCTGGACTAGCGGGAGATGAGACCCAGTACTTC

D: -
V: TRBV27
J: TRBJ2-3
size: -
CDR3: CASSPVYSDTQYF
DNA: TGTGCCAGCAGCCCCGTTTATTCAGATACGCAGTATTTT

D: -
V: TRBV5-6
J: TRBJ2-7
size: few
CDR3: CASSHPRIGSYEQYF
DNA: TGTGCCAGCAGCCACCCTAGGATCGGGTCCTACGAGCAGTACTTC

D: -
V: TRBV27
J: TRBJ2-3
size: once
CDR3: CASSTPGDPLDTQYF
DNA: TGTGCCAGCAGTACCCCCGGGGATCCCTTGGATACGCAGTATTTT

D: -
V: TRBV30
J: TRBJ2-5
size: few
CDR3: CASDSGYQETQYF
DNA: TGTGCCAGCGACTCGGGGTACCAAGAGACCCAGTACTTC

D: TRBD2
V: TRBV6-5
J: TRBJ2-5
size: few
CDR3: CASRRLAGVGETQYF
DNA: TGTGCCAGCAGGCGACTAGCGGGAGTCGGAGAGACCCAGTACTTC

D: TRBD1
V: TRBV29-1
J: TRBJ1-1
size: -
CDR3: CSVGTVMNTEAFF
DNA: TGCAGCGTCGGGACAGTAATGAACACTGAAGCTTTCTTT

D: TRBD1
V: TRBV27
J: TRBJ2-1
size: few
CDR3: CASSLGQGSGRTYNEQFF
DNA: TGTGCCAGCAGTCTAGGACAGGGCTCGGGTAGGACATACAATGAGCAGTTCTTC

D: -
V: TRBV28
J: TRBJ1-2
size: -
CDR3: CASSLGTRGGYTF
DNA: TGTGCCAGCAGCCTGGGTACGCGGGGCGGCTACACCTTC

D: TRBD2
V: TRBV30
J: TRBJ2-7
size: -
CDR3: CAWSPRLAGGRGTYF
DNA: TGTGCCTGGAGTCCCCGACTAGCGGGAGGCCGGGGTACGTACTTC

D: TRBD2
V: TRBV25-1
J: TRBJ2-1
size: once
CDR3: CASSAWGGRNEQFF
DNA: TGTGCCAGCAGTGCCTGGGGAGGGAGGAATGAGCAGTTCTTC

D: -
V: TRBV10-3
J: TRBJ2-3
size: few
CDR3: CAISESGLSTDTQYF
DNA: TGTGCCATCAGTGAGTCGGGACTGAGCACAGATACGCAGTATTTT

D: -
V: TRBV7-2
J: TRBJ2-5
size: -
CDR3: CASSPQAGQETQYF
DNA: TGTGCCAGCAGCCCACAGGCGGGGCAAGAGACCCAGTACTTC

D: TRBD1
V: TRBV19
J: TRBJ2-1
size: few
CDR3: CASSMRHRGDNEQFF
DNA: TGTGCCAGTAGTATGCGGCACAGGGGGGACAATGAGCAGTTCTTC

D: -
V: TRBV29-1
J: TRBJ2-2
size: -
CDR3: CSASPQGPNTGELFF
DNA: TGCAGCGCTTCACCCCAGGGCCCGAACACCGGGGAGCTGTTTTTT

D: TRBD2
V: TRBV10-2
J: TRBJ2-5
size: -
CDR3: CASSKSGTSGRWEQYF
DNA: TGCGCCAGCAGTAAGTCCGGGACTAGCGGGAGGTGGGAGCAGTACTTC

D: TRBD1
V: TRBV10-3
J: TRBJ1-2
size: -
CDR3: CAINEGASYGYTF
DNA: TGTGCCATCAATGAGGGGGCGTCCTATGGCTACACCTTC

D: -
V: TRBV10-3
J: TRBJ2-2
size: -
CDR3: CAISETPGAGELFF
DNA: TGTGCCATCAGTGAGACCCCAGGGGCCGGGGAGCTGTTTTTT

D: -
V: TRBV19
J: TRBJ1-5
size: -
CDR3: CASSIAGNQPQHF
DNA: TGTGCCAGTAGTATTGCGGGGAATCAGCCCCAGCATTTT

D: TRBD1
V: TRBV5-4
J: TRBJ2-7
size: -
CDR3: CASSLGAGTASSYEQYF
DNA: TGTGCCAGCAGCTTGGGCGCCGGGACAGCCAGCTCCTACGAGCAGTACTTC

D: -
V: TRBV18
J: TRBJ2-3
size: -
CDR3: CASSPPIGAPSTDTQYF
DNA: TGTGCCAGCTCACCACCTATTGGGGCACCTAGCACAGATACGCAGTATTTT

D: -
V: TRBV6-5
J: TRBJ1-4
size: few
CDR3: CASSLLSRGEKLFF
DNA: TGTGCCAGCAGTTTACTATCCAGAGGGGAAAAACTGTTTTTT

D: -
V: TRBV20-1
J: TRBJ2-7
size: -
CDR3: CSARSASEQYF
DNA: TGCAGTGCTAGATCGGCTAGCGAGCAGTACTTC